What follows are 30 T cell receptor beta chains derived from one specimen sequenced in a study of blood T cell repertoires in COVID-19 (dated by TCRdb to 2018 to 2020). The library was prepared using the immunoSEQ multiplex PCR assay. This immuneACCESS table, as held by TCRdb, lists in-frame sequences with V and J called but not all clones. Of the missing ones, under half trace to an unresolved V gene in checked studies; the others have no known cause. Across this sample there are 230,000 or so clones, with about 91% seen only once. The ten largest account for 2% to 2.5% of the sample. Sequencing was performed on PBMCs or T cells enriched from blood (not recorded which). Every receptor here comes from a woman aged 35 to 49 with acute COVID-19.

The chain has TRBV4-1 and TRBJ1-3; D is unresolved. The CDR3 covers 18 residues. V was pared by 3 bases and J by 0 bases, with 18 bases between. From germline, CDR1 is MGHRA and CDR2 YSYEKL. The CDR3 here is CASSQRSSPLDSGNTIYF. In DNA form, the CDR3 reads TGCGCCAGCAGCCAGAGGTCTAGCCCCCTGGACTCTGGAAACACCATATATTTT.

The V gene is TRBV5-1, the J gene TRBJ2-1, with 7 bases lining up with TRBD2. Germline V gene lookup returns CDR1 SGHRS and CDR2 YFSETQ. CDR3 size: 16 residues. After removal of 4 bases from V and 0 bases from J, the junction contained 7 bases not matched to a gene. The CDR3 DNA reads TGCGCCAGCAGCCGCTCTAGCGGCATCTCCTACAATGAGCAGTTCTTC. Amino acid sequence: CASSRSSGISYNEQFF.

This clone was picked up one time. This sequence joins TRBV7-2 and TRBJ2-7; 12 nucleotides align to TRBD2. The CDR3 has 16 residues. Germline trimming cut 4 bases from V and 4 bases from J; bases unmatched to any gene: 8. Germline-derived CDR1 and CDR2 are SGHTA and FQGNSA. This CDR3 is CASSSHTTSGRYEQYF. DNA for the CDR3: TGTGCCAGCAGCTCGCATACGACTAGCGGGAGATACGAGCAGTACTTC.

J is TRBJ1-4 and V is TRBV5-1; 7 nucleotides line up with TRBD1. The CDR3 contains 14 residues. Trimming at V came to 2 bases and at J to 8 bases, leaving 6 bases not matched to a gene. CDR1 is SGHRS, CDR2 YFSETQ, per germline. CDR3 DNA: TGCGCCAGCAGCTTAGGAGGGGGCAGAGAAAAACTGTTTTTT. Protein sequence: CASSLGGGREKLFF.

CDR3 sequence: CASSQVTKGTQYF. The CDR3 region has the DNA TGCGCCAGCAGCCAAGTGACAAAGGGGACGCAGTATTTT. The rearrangement links TRBV4-3 to TRBJ2-3; D may be TRBD1 (5 bases). Germline CDR1 is LGHNA and CDR2 is YSLEER. Trimming pared 1 base from V and 9 bases from J, leaving 11 bases between. The CDR3 sequence is 13 residues long.

Note on this clone: A junction end diverges from the germline sequence, so it may reflect a read error. V gene TRBV7-7 combines with J gene TRBJ2-1, with TRBD2 matching 12 bases. Germline loops: CDR1 SSHAT, CDR2 FNYEAQ (reference sequence). This CDR3 is built from 15 residues. The CDR3 nucleotides read TGTGCTAGCAGTTTTGGACTAGCGGGGTACAATGAGCAGTTCTTC. Its translation is CASSFGLAGYNEQFF.

The chain recombines TRBV5-8 with TRBJ2-6, with 10 bases fitting TRBD1. The CDR3 has 16 amino acids. Trimming cost V 4 bases and J 4 bases; bases outside gene matches: 5. Germline values: CDR1 SGHTS, CDR2 YDEGEE. The CDR3 DNA sequence: TGTGCCAGCAGCACGGGACAGGGGACCGGGGCCAACGTCCTGACTTTC. Amino acid sequence: CASSTGQGTGANVLTF.

This clone appeared once. The gene calls are TRBV9 and TRBJ2-1; 8 bases map to TRBD1. With 0 bases clipped from V and 3 bases from J, the junction kept 5 bases outside the gene matches. The CDR3 runs 16 residues. Germline CDR1 and CDR2: SGDLS and YYNGEE. CDR3 sequence reads: CASSVGRGLNYNEQFF. The CDR3, as DNA: TGTGCCAGCAGCGTAGGCAGGGGGCTTAACTACAATGAGCAGTTCTTC.

In the case of this clone: One end of the junction does not line up with germline, which may come from a read error. This chain uses TRBV2 with TRBJ2-1, with 7 bases aligning to TRBD1. Germline V gene sequence: CDR1 SNHLY, CDR2 FYNNEI. CDR3 length equals 13 residues. CDR3 nucleotides: TGTGCCAGCAGGGAAGACAGGGACAATGAGCAGTTCTTC. Translating gives CASREDRDNEQFF. Filled out from reference TRBV2 and TRBJ2-1, the complete variable domain reads EPEVTQTPSHQVTQMGQEVILRCVPISNHLYFYWYRQILGQKVEFLVSFYNNEISEKSEIFDDQFSVERPDGSNFTLKIRSTKLEDSAMYFCASREDRDNEQFFGPGTRLTVL.

This clone was seen once. This chain uses TRBV2 with TRBJ1-3; D may be TRBD1 (5 bases). V lost 8 bases and J lost 1, with 12 bases in between. The CDR3 has 14 residues. CDR1 and CDR2 from the germline V gene are SNHLY and FYNNEI. CDR3 loop: CASRTGGSGNTIYF. The CDR3, as DNA: TGTGCCAGCCGGACGGGGGGGTCTGGAAACACCATATATTTT.

The CDR3 nucleotides are TGTGCCAGCAGCTTACCTACGGACAGGGTGTCCTACGAGCAGTACTTC. Its translation: CASSLPTDRVSYEQYF. V is TRBV7-9 and J is TRBJ2-7, with 8 positions matching TRBD1. J lost 1 base, V lost 2 bases, and 7 bases had no gene match. CDR1 is SEHNR, CDR2 FQNEAQ, per germline (reference sequence). The CDR3 totals 16 residues. Supplemented by reference TRBV7-9 and TRBJ2-7, the full variable domain reads DTGVSQNPRHKITKRGQNVTFRCDPISEHNRLYWYRQTLGQGPEFLTYFQNEAQLEKSRLLSDRFSAERPKGSFSTLEIQRTEQGDSAMYLCASSLPTDRVSYEQYFGPGTRLTVT.

The CDR3 is CAWSTGAAKNIQYF. For the CDR3, the DNA is TGTGCCTGGTCAACAGGGGCAGCCAAAAACATTCAGTACTTC. The V gene is TRBV30, the J gene TRBJ2-4, with 7 bases aligning to TRBD1. V shed 5 bases, J shed 0 bases, and the junction held 4 bases outside the gene matches. The CDR3 is made up of 14 amino acids. The germline V gene has CDR1 GTSNPN and CDR2 SVGIG (reference sequence).

DNA for the CDR3: TGCGCCAGCAGCCCCGGTTCAGGGAGCACAGATACGCAGTATTTT. Residues: CASSPGSGSTDTQYF. The genes are TRBV5-1 and TRBJ2-3, with D perhaps matching TRBD1 (5 bases). Germline V gives CDR1 SGHRS, CDR2 YFSETQ. The CDR3 sequence is 15 residues long. Trimming removed 4 bases from V and 0 bases from J, with 12 bases in between.

The chain links TRBV7-2 to TRBJ2-1, with D possibly being TRBD1 (6 bases). The CDR3 contains 15 residues. V was pared by 5 bases and J by 2 bases, with 13 bases between. Germline lookup yields CDR1 SGHTA and CDR2 FQGNSA. The DNA for the CDR3 is TGTGCCAGCAGCCCACTAGGACAGCCCTACAATGAGCAGTTCTTC. The encoded protein is CASSPLGQPYNEQFF.

The gene calls are TRBV10-3 and TRBJ1-2, with 7 bases fitting TRBD1. CDR1 is ENHRY and CDR2 is SYGVKD in the germline V gene. The CDR3 runs to 14 residues. V gave up 7 bases and J gave up 4 bases; unmatched junction bases: 9. As DNA, the CDR3 is TGTGCCATCATCGGGGACAGCACGTCCTATGGCTACACCTTC. Translated, it gives CAIIGDSTSYGYTF.

V usage is TRBV7-9 and J usage is TRBJ1-1; tentative D call: TRBD1 (6 bases). The length of the CDR3 is 15 residues. Germline V gives CDR1 SEHNR, CDR2 FQNEAQ (reference sequence). Trimming cost V 6 bases and J 0 bases, with 14 bases left between them. Here the CDR3 reads CASRSDGGMNTEAFF. The DNA of the CDR3 is TGTGCCAGCAGATCTGATGGGGGCATGAACACTGAAGCTTTCTTT.

The rearrangement joins TRBV30 to TRBJ1-3; TRBD1 aligns across 9 bases. Germline values: CDR1 GTSNPN, CDR2 SVGIG (reference sequence). After removal of 0 bases from V and 9 bases from J, the junction contained 6 bases not matched to a gene. The CDR3 runs 14 residues. The CDR3 reads CAWSVTTGQGTIYF. The DNA of the CDR3 is TGTGCCTGGAGTGTTACGACGGGACAGGGCACCATATATTTT.

This chain joins TRBV2 and TRBJ1-3; D gene ambiguous. CDR3 length: 12 residues. V lost 7 bases, J lost 3 bases, and 7 bases lay in between. In germline, CDR1 is SNHLY, CDR2 FYNNEI. The CDR3 sequence: CASNRVGNTIYF. The CDR3, as DNA: TGTGCCAGCAATCGGGTTGGAAACACCATATATTTT.

This chain connects TRBV12-3 or TRBV12-4 to TRBJ2-1; D may be TRBD1 (5 bases). The CDR3 contains 13 residues. V lost 3 bases and J 6 bases, leaving 9 bases between the germline ends. CDR3 in amino acids: CASSLAGANEQFF. CDR3 nucleotide sequence: TGTGCCAGCAGTTTGGCTGGGGCCAATGAGCAGTTCTTC.

In DNA, the CDR3 is TGTGCCAGCAGCAGGACAGGGCCCGGGGAGCAGTACGTC. Protein product: CASSRTGPGEQYV. The chain employs TRBV11-3 and TRBJ2-7, with 8 bases identical to TRBD1. The CDR3 runs to 13 residues. V shed 5 bases, J shed 7 bases, and the junction held 7 bases outside the gene matches. Germline CDR1 reads SGHNT; CDR2 reads YENEEA.

This chain uses TRBV28 with TRBJ2-7, with D unresolved. Germline CDR1 and CDR2: MDHEN and SYDVKM. V gave up 2 bases and J gave up 0 bases, with 14 bases separating them. The CDR3 is made up of 16 amino acids. The DNA for the CDR3 is TGTGCCAGCAGTTTAAGAGTGACTCGTAGCTCCTACGAGCAGTACTTC. Its translation is CASSLRVTRSSYEQYF.

This clone was observed once. J is TRBJ1-3 and V is TRBV27; D is possibly TRBD1 (5 bases). The CDR3 totals 15 residues. V lost 5 bases and J 9 bases, leaving 20 bases between the germline ends. Germline CDR1 MNHEY, CDR2 SMNVEV (reference sequence). Written as DNA, the CDR3 is TGTGCCAGCAGTCCTACCCCCGGCAGGGTATCCACCATATATTTT. This encodes CASSPTPGRVSTIYF.

The chain joins TRBV7-7 to TRBJ2-7; 8 bases map to TRBD1. This CDR3 contains 14 residues. The V gene's germline CDR1 is SSHAT and CDR2 FNYEAQ (reference sequence). The J segment lost 3 bases and the V segment lost 0 bases, leaving 1 base of the junction unmatched. The CDR3 DNA follows: TGTGCCAGCAGCTTAGCTGACAGGGGCTACGAGCAGTACTTC. The encoded protein is CASSLADRGYEQYF. The whole variable domain, filled in from reference TRBV7-7 and TRBJ2-7, reads GAGVSQSPRYKVTKRGQDVTLRCDPISSHATLYWYQQALGQGPEFLTYFNYEAQPDKSGLPSDRFSAERPEGSISTLTIQRTEQRDSAMYRCASSLADRGYEQYFGPGTRLTVT.

This chain connects TRBV5-4 to TRBJ2-2; 8 bases are a match to TRBD2. This CDR3 is built from 17 residues. Losses at the gene ends were 4 bases for V and 4 bases for J; bases not matched to a gene: 12. CDR1 is SGHNT and CDR2 is YYREEE in the germline V gene (reference sequence). The CDR3 bases are TGTGCCAGCAGCATTGGCATCGAGCGGGAGAGCACCGGGGAGCTGTTTTTT. Protein sequence: CASSIGIERESTGELFF.

This clone was seen more than once but under ten times. V is TRBV7-2 and J is TRBJ1-2; TRBD1 matches at 7 bases. The V and J ends lost 4 bases and 4 bases, in that order; junction bases with no gene match: 18. From germline, CDR1 is SGHTA and CDR2 FQGNSA. The CDR3 loop spans 18 amino acids. The CDR3 protein is CASSSSDVKGANSYGYTF. The CDR3 region has the DNA TGTGCCAGCAGCTCCTCAGACGTGAAGGGGGCCAATAGCTATGGCTACACCTTC.

Only a few counts were recorded for this clone. The chain joins TRBV2 to TRBJ1-3; D ambiguous. The CDR3 has 16 residues. V was pared by 3 bases and J by 0 bases, with 12 bases between. The germline CDR1 and CDR2 sequences are SNHLY and FYNNEI. The CDR3 region is CASSDRGQSSGNTIYF. CDR3 DNA: TGTGCCAGCAGTGATCGCGGCCAGAGCTCTGGAAACACCATATATTTT.

The chain joins TRBV27 to TRBJ1-6; TRBD1 matches 7 bases. The CDR3 sequence is 16 residues long. The V and J ends lost 3 bases and 7 bases, in that order; junction bases with no gene match: 9. Per germline, CDR1 MNHEY and CDR2 SMNVEV (reference sequence). DNA for the CDR3: TGTGCCAGCAGTTTGCCTACAGGGGTCGGCAATTCACCCCTCCACTTT. Translating it yields CASSLPTGVGNSPLHF.

V is TRBV11-2 and J is TRBJ2-5; 9 nucleotides line up with TRBD2. The germline CDR1 and CDR2 sequences are SGHAT and FQNNGV. V gave up 4 bases and J gave up 5 bases; unmatched junction bases: 5. The CDR3 is 14 amino acids. CDR3 sequence (DNA): TGTGCCAGCAGCTGGAGCGGGGGGTCGGAGACCCAGTACTTC. Protein product: CASSWSGGSETQYF.

The chain employs TRBV7-9 and TRBJ1-4, with D hard to call. V lost 3 bases and J lost 0, with 5 bases in between. Germline-derived CDR1 and CDR2 are SEHNR and FQNEAQ (reference sequence). This CDR3 has 14 residues. The CDR3 coding sequence is TGTGCCAGCAGCTTTACGGCAACTAATGAAAAACTGTTTTTT. It specifies CASSFTATNEKLFF.

The chain is built from TRBV3-1 (or the pseudogene TRBV3-2) and TRBJ2-5; tentative D call: TRBD1 (6 bases). CDR1 LGHDT and CDR2 YNNKEL come from the germline V gene (reference sequence). V gave up 0 bases and J gave up 5 bases, with 10 bases separating them. The CDR3 is 14 amino acids. CDR3 sequence: CASSQEQGGETQYF. The CDR3 nucleotides are TGTGCCAGCAGCCAAGAACAGGGCGGGGAGACCCAGTACTTC.